This passage covers 7 T cell receptor beta chains from one sample sequenced in a study of OX40 agonist ivuxolimab in advanced cancers. The method was the immunoSEQ multiplex PCR assay. The immuneACCESS repertoire file appears here via TCRdb, limited to in-frame rearrangements. These files lack a portion of the clones; in checked studies, under half of the deficit traces to unresolved V genes, and the cause of the others is not known. This sample lists some 50,000 clones; around nine tenths were detected once. The ten largest account for around 11% of the sample. The sample in question was CD4+ or CD8+ T cells sorted from blood, obtained in a trial of the OX40 agonist ivuxolimab. Receptors were obtained from an adult with an advanced solid tumor such as melanoma, head and neck, liver or kidney cancer.

This CDR3 is CASSVDRGLGEQYF. CDR3 DNA: TGTGCCAGCAGCGTAGACAGGGGGCTTGGCGAGCAGTACTTC. This rearrangement joins TRBV9 to TRBJ2-7, with TRBD1 identical over 9 bases. Trimming cost V 0 bases and J 6 bases; bases outside gene matches: 4. Germline lookup yields CDR1 SGDLS and CDR2 YYNGEE. The CDR3 runs 14 residues.

V and J are TRBV9 and TRBJ2-1, with D possibly TRBD2 on 6 matching bases. CDR1 is SGDLS and CDR2 is YYNGEE in the germline V gene. Between the trimmed V and J ends, which lost 4 bases and 7 bases, there was a span of 9 bases. The CDR3 sequence is 12 residues long. The CDR3 nucleotides are TGTGCCAGCAGCATTGGGGGGAATGAGCAGTTCTTC. It is translated as CASSIGGNEQFF. The full variable domain, its missing parts supplied by reference TRBV9 and TRBJ2-1, is DSGVTQTPKHLITATGQRVTLRCSPRSGDLSVYWYQQSLDQGLQFLIQYYNGEERAKGNILERFSAQQFPDLHSELNLSSLELGDSALYFCASSIGGNEQFFGPGTRLTVL.

CDR3 loop: CASSWGTGVYNEQFF. The CDR3, as DNA: TGTGCCAGCAGCTGGGGGACAGGGGTCTACAATGAGCAGTTCTTC. This sequence joins TRBV5-4 and TRBJ2-1, with 10 bases aligning to TRBD1. In germline, CDR1 is SGHNT, CDR2 YYREEE (reference sequence). With V trimmed by 3 bases and J by 3 bases, 3 bases remained unmatched. The CDR3 is 15 residues long.

The chain couples TRBV2 to TRBJ2-3, with 10 positions matching TRBD2. The germline V gene has CDR1 SNHLY and CDR2 FYNNEI. This CDR3 has 15 residues. The V segment lost 8 bases and the J segment 3 bases; nucleotides outside the gene matches: 8. CDR3 protein: CASEESSGSTDTQYF. CDR3 bases: TGTGCCAGCGAAGAGTCTAGCGGGAGTACAGATACGCAGTATTTT.

The chain is built from TRBV6-5 and TRBJ2-5; D uncertain. The germline V and J ends were trimmed by 0 bases and 5 bases, with 10 bases remaining between them. The CDR3 has 14 residues. Per the germline V gene, CDR1 is MNHEY and CDR2 is SVGAGI. The CDR3 spells CASSYSNGVETQYF. The CDR3 DNA reads as TGTGCCAGCAGTTACTCGAATGGGGTGGAGACCCAGTACTTC.

The chain has TRBV9 and TRBJ2-2, with D possibly being TRBD2 (6 bases). CDR3 length equals 17 residues. V dropped 4 bases and J dropped 0 bases, with 16 bases sitting between them. Germline lookup yields CDR1 SGDLS and CDR2 YYNGEE. CDR3 bases: TGTGCCAGCAGCTCCCGAGTGAGGGAGGCGAACACCGGGGAGCTGTTTTTT. Protein: CASSSRVREANTGELFF. The full variable domain, its missing parts supplied by reference TRBV9 and TRBJ2-2, is DSGVTQTPKHLITATGQRVTLRCSPRSGDLSVYWYQQSLDQGLQFLIQYYNGEERAKGNILERFSAQQFPDLHSELNLSSLELGDSALYFCASSSRVREANTGELFFGEGSRLTVL.

The table lists this clone with a few counts. The chain carries TRBV6-5 and TRBJ2-7; D is unresolved. V lost 6 bases and J 5 bases, leaving 17 bases between the germline ends. This CDR3 contains 14 residues. Germline V gene data show CDR1 as MNHEY and CDR2 as SVGAGI. The CDR3: CASSLVSRLDEQYF. The CDR3 DNA sequence: TGTGCCAGCAGCCTAGTCAGCAGGTTGGACGAGCAGTACTTC.